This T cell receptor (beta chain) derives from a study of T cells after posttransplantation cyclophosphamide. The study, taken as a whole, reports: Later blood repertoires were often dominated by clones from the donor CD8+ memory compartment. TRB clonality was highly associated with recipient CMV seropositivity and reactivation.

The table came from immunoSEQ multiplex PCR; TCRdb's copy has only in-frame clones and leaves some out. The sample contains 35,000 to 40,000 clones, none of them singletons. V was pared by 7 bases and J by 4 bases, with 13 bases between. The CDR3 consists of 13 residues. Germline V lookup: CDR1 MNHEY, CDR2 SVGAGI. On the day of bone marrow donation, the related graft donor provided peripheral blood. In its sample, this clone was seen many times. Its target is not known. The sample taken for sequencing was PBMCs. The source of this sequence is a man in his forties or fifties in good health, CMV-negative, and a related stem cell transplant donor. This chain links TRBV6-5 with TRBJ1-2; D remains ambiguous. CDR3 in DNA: TGTGCCAGCACAGTGGCGGCCGGCTATGGCTACACCTTC. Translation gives CASTVAAGYGYTF.